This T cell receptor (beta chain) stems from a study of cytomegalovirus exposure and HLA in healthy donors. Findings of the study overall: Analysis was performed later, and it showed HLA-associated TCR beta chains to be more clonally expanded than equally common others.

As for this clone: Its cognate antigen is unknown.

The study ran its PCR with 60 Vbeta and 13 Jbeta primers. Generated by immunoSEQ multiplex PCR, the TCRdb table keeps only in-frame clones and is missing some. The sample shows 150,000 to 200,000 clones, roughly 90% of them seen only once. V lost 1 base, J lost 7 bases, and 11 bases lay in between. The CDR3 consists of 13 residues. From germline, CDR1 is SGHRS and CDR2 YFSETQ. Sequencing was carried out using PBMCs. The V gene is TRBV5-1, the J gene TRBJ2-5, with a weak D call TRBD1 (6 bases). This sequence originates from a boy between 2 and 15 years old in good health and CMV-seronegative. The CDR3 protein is CASSLHRDGTQYF. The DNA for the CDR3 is TGCGCCAGCAGCTTGCACAGGGATGGGACCCAGTACTTC.